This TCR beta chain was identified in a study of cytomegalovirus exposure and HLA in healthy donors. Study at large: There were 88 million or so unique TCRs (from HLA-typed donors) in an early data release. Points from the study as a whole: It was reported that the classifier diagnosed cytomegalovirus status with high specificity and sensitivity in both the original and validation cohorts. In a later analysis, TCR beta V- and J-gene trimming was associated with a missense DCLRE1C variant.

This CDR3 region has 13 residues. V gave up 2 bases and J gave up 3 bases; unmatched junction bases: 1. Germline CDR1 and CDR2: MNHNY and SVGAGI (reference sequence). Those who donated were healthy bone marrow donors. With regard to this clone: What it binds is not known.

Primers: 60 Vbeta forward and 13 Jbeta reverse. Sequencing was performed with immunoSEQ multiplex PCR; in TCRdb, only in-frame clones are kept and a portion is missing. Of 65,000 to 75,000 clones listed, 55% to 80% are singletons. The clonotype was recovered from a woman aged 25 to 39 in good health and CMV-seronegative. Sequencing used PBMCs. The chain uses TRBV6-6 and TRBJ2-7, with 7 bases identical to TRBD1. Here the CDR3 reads CASSYGTDYEQYF. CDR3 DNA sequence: TGTGCCAGCAGTTACGGGACAGACTACGAGCAGTACTTC.